These 21 T cell receptor beta chains share one sample of origin, sequenced in a study of neurological immune-mediated disorders. The time point: longitudinal time-point 1 (baseline). Using its own MiXCR run on the 5' RACE reads, TCRdb lists one record per CDR3 protein. The sample lists around 71,000 distinct CDR3 sequences, 12% to 15% occurring once. The sample consisted of PBMCs. All receptors derive from a female donor with HTLV-1-associated myelopathy (HAM/TSP).

The chain combines TRBV10-1 with TRBJ2-1; D is ambiguous. Trimming pared 3 bases from V and 4 bases from J, leaving 7 bases between. The CDR3 length is 13 residues. From germline, CDR1 is WNHNN and CDR2 SYGVQD (reference sequence). The CDR3: CASSDSRYNEQFF. As DNA, the CDR3 is TGCGCCAGCAGTGATTCCAGGTACAATGAGCAGTTCTTC.

This clonotype was counted many times. The gene calls are TRBV5-1 and TRBJ2-2; no definite D call. Germline V gene sequence: CDR1 SGHRS, CDR2 YFSETQ. The CDR3 has 15 residues. Trimming took 3 bases from V and 0 from J, leaving 9 bases between them. The CDR3 nucleotides read TGCGCCAGCAGCTCCATTATGTCGAACACCGGGGAGCTGTTTTTT. Translation gives CASSSIMSNTGELFF.

This clonotype was seen repeatedly, ten times or more. The V call is TRBV7-2, the J call TRBJ2-7; 9 bases line up with TRBD2. This CDR3 has 16 amino acids. Germline-derived CDR1 and CDR2 are SGHTA and FQGNSA. V was clipped by 1 base and J by 3 bases; unmatched bases: 7. CDR3 DNA sequence: TGTGCCAGCAGCTTAGTCGGCGGGGGGGTCAGCTACGAGCAGTACTTC. This translates into CASSLVGGGVSYEQYF. The variable domain in full, with the rest retrieved from reference TRBV7-2 and TRBJ2-7, is GAGVSQSPSNKVTEKGKDVELRCDPISGHTALYWYRQSLGQGLEFLIYFQGNSAPDKSGLPSDRFSAERTGGSVSTLTIQRTQQEDSAVYLCASSLVGGGVSYEQYFGPGTRLTVT.

This clonotype was seen repeatedly, ten times or more. V usage is TRBV6-5 and J usage is TRBJ1-3, with unresolved D. The CDR3 sequence is 16 residues long. Germline CDR1 MNHEY, CDR2 SVGAGI. V lost 6 bases and J lost 7, with 22 bases in between. CDR3 region: CASRLTRISLGNTIYF. The CDR3 region has the DNA TGTGCCAGCAGACTGACCCGAATTAGTCTCGGTAACACCATATATTTT.

This clonotype occurred many times. V and J are TRBV10-3 and TRBJ2-3; D is possibly TRBD2 (6 bases). V dropped 7 bases and J dropped 6 bases, with 14 bases sitting between them. The CDR3 runs to 13 residues. Germline CDR1 and CDR2: ENHRY and SYGVKD. CDR3 loop: CAITGLARDTQYF. The CDR3 DNA reads TGTGCCATCACTGGTCTAGCGCGCGATACGCAGTATTTT.

The sample holds a few counts of this clonotype. This chain uses TRBV10-3 with TRBJ2-5, with D perhaps given as TRBD1 or TRBD2 (5 bases each). V was pared by 8 bases and J by 5 bases, with 12 bases between. This CDR3 is built from 12 residues. The germline V gene has CDR1 ENHRY and CDR2 SYGVKD. The CDR3 region has the DNA TGTGCCATCCGGGGAGAGGGGGAGACCCAGTACTTC. Amino acid sequence: CAIRGEGETQYF.

This clonotype was found many times. The chain combines TRBV7-2 with TRBJ2-7; D could derive from TRBD1 or TRBD2 (5 bases each). The CDR3 consists of 14 residues. Germline V gene sequence: CDR1 SGHTA, CDR2 FQGNSA. Trimming pared 10 bases from V and 7 bases from J, leaving 23 bases between. CDR3 nucleotides: TGTGCCAACGGCGGGTTTGTGGGGCTGGGGGAGCAGTACTTC. Amino acids: CANGGFVGLGEQYF.

This clonotype was recorded at least ten times. The gene calls are TRBV5-1 and TRBJ2-1; TRBD2 matches 12 bases. The ends lost 7 bases at V and 7 bases at J; junction bases unmatched: 6. The CDR3 is 14 residues long. Germline V CDR1 and CDR2: SGHRS, YFSETQ. The CDR3 DNA follows: TGCGCCAGCGCCCTAGCGGGGGGGCCTAATGAGCAGTTCTTC. It encodes CASALAGGPNEQFF.

This clonotype has just a few counts. The rearrangement joins TRBV4-1 to TRBJ2-1, with a possible D match to TRBD2 (5 bases). Germline V gene sequence: CDR1 MGHRA, CDR2 YSYEKL. V dropped 2 bases and J dropped 6 bases, with 14 bases sitting between them. This CDR3 has 15 residues. The CDR3 is CASSQLAKGSNEQFF. The CDR3 region has the DNA TGCGCCAGCAGCCAACTAGCTAAAGGGAGCAATGAGCAGTTCTTC.

This clonotype was observed at least ten times. An end of the junction differs from the germline gene, which may be a read error. The chain recombines TRBV7-2 with TRBJ2-7; D is unresolved. CDR1 is SGHTA, CDR2 FQGNSA, per germline. CDR3 length: 13 residues. As DNA, the CDR3 is TGTGCCAGCAGCTTAGAGGGTAGTCGGCCCAGGAACTTC. Translated: CASSLEGSRPRNF.

This clonotype was seen ten or more times. The CDR3 reads CSAYRDRGSQETQYF. CDR3 nucleotides: TGCAGTGCTTACCGGGACAGGGGCTCTCAAGAGACCCAGTACTTC. The J gene is TRBJ2-5, the V gene TRBV20-1; 10 nucleotides align to TRBD1. Germline values: CDR1 DFQATT, CDR2 SNEGSKA (reference sequence). The CDR3 loop spans 15 amino acids. V shed 5 bases, J shed 2 bases, and the junction held 8 bases outside the gene matches.

This clonotype has a handful of counts. The J gene is TRBJ2-2, the V gene TRBV5-5; D remains ambiguous. Germline loops: CDR1 SGHKS, CDR2 YYEKEE (reference sequence). Trimming removed 1 base at V and 4 bases at J, with 8 bases between. The CDR3 contains 14 residues. The CDR3 nucleotides are TGTGCCAGCAGCTTGTTGTTAGGCACCGGGGAGCTGTTTTTT. Its protein product is CASSLLLGTGELFF.

This clonotype was seen more than once but under ten times. The chain employs TRBV5-1 and TRBJ2-3; 7 nucleotides agree with TRBD1. With V trimmed by 2 bases and J by 0 bases, 12 bases remained unmatched. The length of the CDR3 is 18 residues. Germline lookup yields CDR1 SGHRS and CDR2 YFSETQ. CDR3: CASSFVLGTADSTDTQYF. The CDR3 region has the DNA TGCGCCAGCAGCTTCGTCCTCGGGACAGCGGATAGCACAGATACGCAGTATTTT.

This clonotype was recorded at least ten times. V is TRBV14 and J is TRBJ2-1; D is uncertain. The germline gives CDR1 SGHDN, CDR2 FVKESK. The V and J ends lost 6 bases and 3 bases respectively, with 3 bases between them. The CDR3 loop spans 11 amino acids. In DNA, the CDR3 is TGTGCCAGCAGTTACTACAATGAGCAGTTCTTC. It translates to CASSYYNEQFF. Using reference TRBV14 and TRBJ2-1 for the parts outside the CDR3, the full variable domain is EAGVTQFPSHSVIEKGQTVTLRCDPISGHDNLYWYRRVMGKEIKFLLHFVKESKQDESGMPNNRFLAERTGGTYSTLKVQPAELEDSGVYFCASSYYNEQFFGPGTRLTVL.

At least ten counts were recorded for this clonotype. This rearrangement joins TRBV4-1 to TRBJ1-2; 8 bases align to TRBD1. Germline assignment: CDR1 MGHRA and CDR2 YSYEKL. V lost 0 bases, J lost 8 bases, and 8 bases stayed unmatched. The length of the CDR3 is 15 residues. Here the CDR3 DNA reads TGCGCCAGCAGCCAAGATAGCCAGGGGGCGAGAGGCTACACCTTC. This encodes CASSQDSQGARGYTF.

This clonotype appeared many times. The V and J genes are TRBV10-3 and TRBJ2-1; 11 nucleotides line up with TRBD2. CDR1 is ENHRY and CDR2 is SYGVKD in the germline V gene. Germline trimming cut 3 bases from V and 7 bases from J; bases unmatched to any gene: 8. The CDR3 sequence is 16 residues long. The CDR3 DNA is TGTGCCATCAGTGACCCCGGGACTAGCGGTACGAATGAGCAGTTCTTC. This codes for CAISDPGTSGTNEQFF.

In its sample, this clonotype was seen many times. One end of the junction varies from germline; a read error may be responsible. The chain recombines TRBV15 with TRBJ2-6; perhaps TRBD1 as D (6 bases). This CDR3 has 18 amino acids. CDR1 is LNHNV, CDR2 YYDKDF, per germline (reference sequence). The CDR3 DNA is TGTGCTACCAGCAGAGAAGGATTACAGGGTGCTGGGGCCAACGTCCTGACTTTC. Residues: CATSREGLQGAGANVLTF.

This clonotype was counted ten times or more. V and J are TRBV11-2 and TRBJ2-1; 12 bases agree with TRBD2. This CDR3 has 15 residues. With 5 bases clipped from V and 9 bases from J, the junction kept 8 bases outside the gene matches. CDR1 and CDR2 from the germline V gene are SGHAT and FQNNGV. The CDR3 sequence is CASSQLAGGVAEQFF. The CDR3, as DNA: TGTGCCAGCAGCCAACTAGCGGGGGGTGTAGCTGAGCAGTTCTTC.

Many counts were recorded for this clonotype. CDR3: CASSAQTSGAPYEQYF. The DNA for the CDR3 is TGTGCCAGCAGTGCCCAGACTAGCGGGGCCCCCTACGAGCAGTACTTC. The chain recombines TRBV6-5 with TRBJ2-7, with 11 bases fitting TRBD2. The CDR3 runs 16 residues. V dropped 5 bases and J dropped 2; count of bases not matched to a gene: 8. Germline loops: CDR1 MNHEY, CDR2 SVGAGI.

This clonotype was seen repeatedly, ten times or more. The CDR3 sequence: CSVSAGNSPLHF. The DNA for the CDR3 is TGCAGTGTCAGCGCGGGAAATTCACCCCTCCACTTT. V usage is TRBV20-1 and J usage is TRBJ1-6, with D unresolved. Germline values: CDR1 DFQATT, CDR2 SNEGSKA (reference sequence). The CDR3 spans 12 residues. Trimming cost V 7 bases and J 7 bases, with 11 bases left between them.

This clonotype was seen repeatedly, ten times or more. V is TRBV4-1 and J is TRBJ2-7; D tentatively reads TRBD1 or TRBD2 (5 bases each). Germline lookup yields CDR1 MGHRA and CDR2 YSYEKL. Trimming removed 1 base from V and 2 bases from J, with 18 bases in between. The CDR3 has 17 amino acids. The CDR3 protein is CASSQVIASRGAYEQYF. In DNA, the CDR3 is TGCGCCAGCAGCCAAGTAATAGCTTCCCGGGGCGCCTACGAGCAGTACTTC.